This is a list of T cell receptor beta chains from one sample in a study of blood T cell repertoires in COVID-19. Clones were sequenced by immunoSEQ multiplex PCR, and TCRdb holds only the in-frame ones, with some missing. Among approximately 130,000 clones listed, 65% to 85% were seen once. Sequencing input: peripheral blood. Source of these receptors: a man aged 80 or over with active or convalescent COVID-19. The CDR3 runs from the conserved cysteine through the conserved F or W. Fields, in order: clone size, V gene, J gene, D gene, CDR3 DNA, CDR3 protein. D genes are given only for firm matches. The size of a clone is reported for some rows only, either as once, few or many, or as a class for expanded clones.

.	TRBV3-1/TRBV3-2	TRBJ2-3	TRBD2	TGTGCCAGCAGCCAAGGGCGGACTAGCGGGGATTCCGATACGCAGTATTTT	CASSQGRTSGDSDTQYF
.	TRBV28	TRBJ1-6	.	TGTGCCAGCACCCCGGCCGGGCGGGATTCACCCCTCCACTTT	CASTPAGRDSPLHF
.	TRBV28	TRBJ2-1	TRBD2	TGTGCCAGCAGTTTAGGGACTAGCCCTCCTGAGCAGTTCTTC	CASSLGTSPPEQFF
.	TRBV11-1	TRBJ1-2	.	TGTGCCAGCAATGGGGGGGGTGCTGGCTACACCTTC	CASNGGGAGYTF
few	TRBV6-5	TRBJ2-7	TRBD1	TGTGCCAGCAGTTACCTGGACAGGGGCTACGAGCAGTACTTC	CASSYLDRGYEQYF
few	TRBV28	TRBJ1-2	.	TGTGCCAGCAGTTTCGGGACAATAGGCTACACCTTC	CASSFGTIGYTF
.	TRBV5-1	TRBJ2-1	TRBD1	TGCGCCAGCAGCTTGGAGGGACAGGGGCGTCTTAATGAGCAGTTCTTC	CASSLEGQGRLNEQFF
.	TRBV11-2	TRBJ2-7	TRBD1	TGTGCCAGCAGCCCGGGGACAGGGGGAGAGCAGTACTTC	CASSPGTGGEQYF
.	TRBV6-1	TRBJ1-5	.	TGTGCCAGCAGTGAAGACGGGCCCCAGCATTTT	CASSEDGPQHF
.	TRBV5-1	TRBJ1-4	.	TGCGCCAGCAGCTCAGGGCAGTTTAATGAAAAACTGTTTTTT	CASSSGQFNEKLFF
.	TRBV19	TRBJ2-1	TRBD2	TGTGCCAGTAGTATACGGAGCGGGGGGGCCTCCTACAATGAGCAGTTCTTC	CASSIRSGGASYNEQFF
.	TRBV18	TRBJ1-3	.	TGTGCCAGCTCACCCCTGGACACTAACTCTGGAAACACCATATATTTT	CASSPLDTNSGNTIYF
.	TRBV9	TRBJ2-7	TRBD1	TGTGCCAGCAGCAAGACGGGACAGGGGGGGCCATACGAGCAGTACTTC	CASSKTGQGGPYEQYF
.	TRBV4-3	TRBJ1-2	.	TGCGCCAGCAGCCATGCAGGCGAGATAGGCTATGGCTACACCTTC	CASSHAGEIGYGYTF
.	TRBV29-1	TRBJ2-7	.	TGCAGCGTTGAAGGTTCTGGCACCTACGAGCAGTACTTC	CSVEGSGTYEQYF